The 24 T cell receptor beta chains presented below share a single source sample, sequenced in a study of Ad26.COV2.S vaccination and SARS-CoV-2 variants. Treatment of the sample: approximately 18 received Ad26.COV2.S at low or high dose, single or two shots; about 5 received placebo; per-sample allocation not given. The samples date from day 63 after the first vaccine or placebo injection. The table came from immunoSEQ multiplex PCR; TCRdb's copy has only in-frame clones and leaves some out. The table records about 680,000 clones, roughly nine tenths of them present only once. Sequencing used peripheral blood, obtained in a trial of Ad26.COV2.S vaccine versus placebo. These receptors were taken from a person aged 18 to 59 who received the Ad26.COV2.S COVID-19 vaccine or a placebo.

This chain uses TRBV18 with TRBJ2-6; maybe TRBD1 (5 bases). The CDR3 length is 16 residues. Trimming stripped 0 bases from V and 0 bases from J, with 6 bases between. Germline-derived CDR1 and CDR2 are KGHSH and LQKENI. CDR3 sequence: CASSPPQGSGANVLTF. In DNA form, the CDR3 reads TGTGCCAGCTCACCACCGCAGGGCTCTGGGGCCAACGTCCTGACTTTC. Based on the CDR3 plus reference TRBV18 and TRBJ2-6, the full variable domain is NAGVMQNPRHLVRRRGQEARLRCSPMKGHSHVYWYRQLPEEGLKFMVYLQKENIIDESGMPKERFSAEFPKEGPSILRIQQVVRGDSAAYFCASSPPQGSGANVLTFGAGSRLTVL.

The chain uses TRBV15 and TRBJ1-1; 7 bases agree with TRBD1. This CDR3 spans 15 amino acids. Unmatched junction bases numbered 9, after V lost 5 bases and J lost 3 bases. The germline V gene encodes CDR1 LNHNV and CDR2 YYDKDF (reference sequence). DNA for the CDR3: TGTGCCACCAGCCGTAATCGAGGGGGCCACACTGAAGCTTTCTTT. This sequence encodes CATSRNRGGHTEAFF. The full variable domain, with the rest looked up from reference TRBV15 and TRBJ1-1, is DAMVIQNPRYQVTQFGKPVTLSCSQTLNHNVMYWYQQKSSQAPKLLFHYYDKDFNNEADTPDNFQSRRPNTSFCFLDIRSPGLGDTAMYLCATSRNRGGHTEAFFGQGTRLTVV.

The V call is TRBV3-1 (or the pseudogene TRBV3-2), the J call TRBJ2-5; D gene ambiguous. V lost 4 bases, J lost 7 bases, and 16 bases lay in between. The length of the CDR3 is 14 residues. Germline CDR1 LGHDT, CDR2 YNNKEL (reference sequence). The CDR3 DNA sequence: TGTGCCAGCAGCCTTCCACTTCTCACCGGGACCCAGTACTTC. Amino acids: CASSLPLLTGTQYF.

The J gene is TRBJ2-3, the V gene TRBV10-3, with D tentatively TRBD1 or TRBD2 (5 bases each). Germline V CDR1 and CDR2: ENHRY, SYGVKD. The CDR3 runs 15 residues. Trimming shortened V by 6 bases and J by 0 bases, and 13 bases separated the two germline ends. The CDR3 nucleotides are TGTGCCATCAGAAGGGACCCAACTAGCACAGATACGCAGTATTTT. Translation: CAIRRDPTSTDTQYF.

The sample holds one count of this clone. The rearrangement uses TRBV6-2 or TRBV6-3 and TRBJ2-7; D not certain. Germline V gene sequence: CDR1 MNHEY, CDR2 SVGEGT. The CDR3 is 13 amino acids. V lost 3 bases to trimming and J lost 3 bases, with 9 bases between them. CDR3 DNA sequence: TGTGCCAGCAGTTATTTTAGCCACTACGAGCAGTACTTC. It yields the protein CASSYFSHYEQYF.

This clone has only a few counts. The chain joins TRBV2 to TRBJ1-5; D ambiguous. V was shortened by 7 bases and J by 3 bases, with 10 bases between the two germline ends. The CDR3 contains 13 residues. The germline gives CDR1 SNHLY, CDR2 FYNNEI. CDR3 sequence (DNA): TGTGCCAGCATTATGGAGCCCAATCAGCCCCAGCATTTT. It encodes CASIMEPNQPQHF.

The sample holds one count of this clone. The chain recombines TRBV5-1 with TRBJ2-3; 7 positions match TRBD1. This CDR3 is built from 15 residues. After removal of 0 bases from V and 4 bases from J, the junction contained 5 bases not matched to a gene. Germline V gene lookup returns CDR1 SGHRS and CDR2 YFSETQ. CDR3 sequence (DNA): TGCGCCAGCAGCTTGGGCGGACAGGTTCCAGATACGCAGTATTTT. It specifies CASSLGGQVPDTQYF.

The rearrangement links TRBV29-1 to TRBJ2-5; D possibly corresponds to TRBD1 (6 bases). This CDR3 comprises 13 residues. V was clipped by 7 bases and J by 5 bases, with 17 bases between them. CDR1 SQVTM and CDR2 ANQGSEA come from the germline V gene. The CDR3 nucleotides read TGCAGCGGGATACAGGGCTCGGGGGAGACCCAGTACTTC. Amino acid sequence: CSGIQGSGETQYF.

This chain links TRBV18 with TRBJ2-2; 7 positions agree with TRBD1. The junction had 5 bases not matched to a gene; V was cut back by 0 bases and J by 4 bases. Germline loops: CDR1 KGHSH, CDR2 LQKENI. The CDR3 covers 16 residues. This chain's CDR3 is CASSPPSDRVTGELFF. For the CDR3, the DNA is TGTGCCAGCTCACCACCCTCTGACAGGGTCACCGGGGAGCTGTTTTTT. The whole variable domain, filled in from reference TRBV18 and TRBJ2-2, reads NAGVMQNPRHLVRRRGQEARLRCSPMKGHSHVYWYRQLPEEGLKFMVYLQKENIIDESGMPKERFSAEFPKEGPSILRIQQVVRGDSAAYFCASSPPSDRVTGELFFGEGSRLTVL.

The chain combines TRBV21-1 with TRBJ2-7; the DNA was not compared with TRBD1, the D call given in the table. TRBV21-1 is tagged as a pseudogene. The CDR3 is 15 residues long. CDR3 sequence (DNA): TGTGCCAGCAGCAATCCGGGACAGGAGCCCTACGAGCAGTACTTC. Protein product: CASSNPGQEPYEQYF.

The chain couples TRBV4-1 to TRBJ1-4; 7 bases are a match to TRBD1. CDR3 size: 15 residues. Germline CDR1 and CDR2: MGHRA and YSYEKL. The trim removed 5 bases at V and 5 bases at J, leaving 8 bases unmatched. The CDR3 bases are TGCGCCAGCAGCTTCCGGGACAGCCTAAATGAAAAACTGTTTTTT. The encoded protein is CASSFRDSLNEKLFF.

The chain employs TRBV6-2 or TRBV6-3 and TRBJ2-3, with a tentative D call TRBD2 (5 bases). V shed 6 bases and J shed 0 bases, with 13 bases lying between them. CDR1 and CDR2 (germline): MNHEY, SVGEGT. The CDR3 has 15 residues. DNA for the CDR3: TGTGCCAGCAGCTTCGGGGTTCCTAGCACAGATACGCAGTATTTT. Translating it yields CASSFGVPSTDTQYF.

The chain has TRBV24-1 and TRBJ2-7; D perhaps matches TRBD2 (5 bases). Germline V gene lookup returns CDR1 KGHDR and CDR2 SFDVKD. The CDR3 consists of 16 residues. Between the trimmed V and J ends, which lost 4 bases and 0 bases, there was a span of 15 bases. The CDR3 protein is CATSDSGLQSSYEQYF. CDR3 bases: TGTGCCACCAGTGACTCTGGACTTCAGAGCTCCTACGAGCAGTACTTC.

The rearrangement links TRBV30 to TRBJ1-3; maybe TRBD1 (5 bases). CDR3 size: 15 residues. Trimming removed 2 bases at V and 2 bases at J, with 13 bases between. CDR1 is GTSNPN and CDR2 is SVGIG in the germline V gene (reference sequence). CDR3 in DNA: TGTGCCTGGAGTACATTGGGGGTGGCTGGAAACACCATATATTTT. It specifies CAWSTLGVAGNTIYF. The full variable domain, with the rest looked up from reference TRBV30 and TRBJ1-3, is SQTIHQWPATLVQPVGSPLSLECTVEGTSNPNLYWYRQAAGRGLQLLFYSVGIGQISSEVPQNLSASRPQDRQFILSSKKLLLSDSGFYLCAWSTLGVAGNTIYFGEGSWLTVV.

The J gene is TRBJ2-1, the V gene TRBV12-3 or TRBV12-4; D perhaps matches TRBD1 (6 bases). Trimming took off 6 bases at V and 6 bases at J, with 12 bases between the two ends. The CDR3 is 13 amino acids. CDR3 bases: TGTGCCAGCAGCCCGACAGGTAGCAATGAGCAGTTCTTC. This gives the protein CASSPTGSNEQFF.

The chain employs TRBV25-1 and TRBJ1-1, with D uncertain. Trimming took 11 bases from V and 12 from J, leaving 19 bases between them. CDR1 and CDR2 (germline): MGHDK, SYGVNS. This CDR3 has 11 amino acids. CDR3 nucleotide sequence: TGTGCCGCCGTCGGTGCGACCCACTCTTTCTTT. Protein product: CAAVGATHSFF. The full variable domain, with the rest looked up from reference TRBV25-1 and TRBJ1-1, is EADIYQTPRYLVIGTGKKITLECSQTMGHDKMYWYQQDPGMELHLIHYSYGVNSTEKGDLSSESTVSRIRTEHFPLTLESARPSHTSQYLCAAVGATHSFFGQGTRLTVV.

In DNA form, the CDR3 reads TGTGCCAGCAGCCGGGGACTAGCAGCCTACGAGCAGTACTTC. Translating gives CASSRGLAAYEQYF. The chain is built from TRBV14 and TRBJ2-7; 9 bases fit TRBD2. Germline CDR1 SGHDN, CDR2 FVKESK. V lost 4 bases, J lost 2 bases, and 3 bases stayed unmatched. The CDR3 has 14 residues. The full variable domain, its missing parts supplied by reference TRBV14 and TRBJ2-7, is EAGVTQFPSHSVIEKGQTVTLRCDPISGHDNLYWYRRVMGKEIKFLLHFVKESKQDESGMPNNRFLAERTGGTYSTLKVQPAELEDSGVYFCASSRGLAAYEQYFGPGTRLTVT.

The genes are TRBV2 and TRBJ2-2; 7 bases align to TRBD2. The trim removed 2 bases at V and 6 bases at J, leaving 9 bases unmatched. Germline V gives CDR1 SNHLY, CDR2 FYNNEI. CDR3 length: 16 amino acids. DNA of the CDR3: TGTGCCAGCAGTGAACTGGATAGCGGGCCGGCCGGGGAGCTGTTTTTT. Protein product: CASSELDSGPAGELFF.

The chain has TRBV4-3 and TRBJ2-6; perhaps D is TRBD1 or TRBD2 (6 bases each). Trimming left V 1 base short and J 2 bases short, with 12 bases between. Germline V gene lookup returns CDR1 LGHNA and CDR2 YSLEER. This CDR3 spans 17 amino acids. CDR3 sequence: CASSQAKGGTGANVLTF. In DNA form, the CDR3 reads TGCGCCAGCAGCCAAGCCAAGGGGGGAACTGGGGCCAACGTCCTGACTTTC.

J is TRBJ2-7 and V is TRBV13, with 8 positions matching TRBD2. CDR1 and CDR2 from the germline V gene are PRHDT and FYEKMQ (reference sequence). Losses at the gene ends were 6 bases for V and 1 base for J; bases not matched to a gene: 8. This CDR3 spans 15 amino acids. The CDR3 region is CASRGYGGGSYEQYF. The CDR3 DNA is TGTGCCAGCAGAGGGTACGGGGGGGGTTCCTACGAGCAGTACTTC.

The genes are TRBV19 and TRBJ2-7, with 7 positions matching TRBD1. V lost 4 bases and J lost 2; bases outside the gene matches: 5. Germline CDR1 and CDR2: LNHDA and SQIVND (reference sequence). CDR3 size: 14 residues. CDR3 DNA: TGTGCCAGTAGTACAACAGGGGCCGCCTACGAGCAGTACTTC. This codes for CASSTTGAAYEQYF.

This clone was detected only once. CDR3 loop: CASSKPSGTFGNTIYF. In DNA form, the CDR3 reads TGTGCCAGCAGCAAACCCTCAGGGACTTTTGGAAACACCATATATTTT. V usage is TRBV7-9 and J usage is TRBJ1-3; maybe TRBD1 (5 bases). This CDR3 has 16 amino acids. Trimming removed 5 bases at V and 3 bases at J, with 17 bases between. CDR1 is SEHNR and CDR2 is FQNEAQ in the germline V gene (reference sequence).

The chain recombines TRBV19 with TRBJ2-7; D gene unclear. In germline, CDR1 is LNHDA, CDR2 SQIVND (reference sequence). The length of the CDR3 is 16 residues. The V end lost 1 base, the J end lost 1 base, and 14 bases lay between the germline ends. The CDR3 region is CASSIAGSGPSYEQYF. The DNA of the CDR3 is TGTGCCAGTAGTATAGCTGGGTCAGGACCTTCCTACGAGCAGTACTTC.

The V and J genes are TRBV29-1 and TRBJ2-1, with 7 bases lining up with TRBD2. The CDR3 has 12 residues. Unmatched junction bases numbered 6, after V lost 5 bases and J lost 8 bases. Per germline, CDR1 SQVTM and CDR2 ANQGSEA. The CDR3 nucleotides read TGCAGCGTTTCCGGACTAGTCTATGAGCAGTTCTTC. It specifies CSVSGLVYEQFF.